This TCR beta chain is drawn from a study of T cells in Graves' hyperthyroidism and ophthalmopathy. Findings and limits, study-wide: Among clonotypes expanded in thyroid above 0.001, most were also found in blood.

Authors of the study amplified TCR beta CDR3 regions from RNA transcripts. The study used the HTBI primer set for a first-round RT-PCR of the TCR CDR3. TCRdb re-derived calls from the multiplex PCR reads in MiXCR, one entry per CDR3 protein. The repertoire holds about 270,000 distinct CDR3 sequences, with around 15% as singletons. This clonotype has a count of ten or more. The antigen is unknown. The sequenced sample consisted of blood. The clonotype originates from a woman in her fifties or sixties with Graves' hyperthyroidism that later progressed to Graves' ophthalmopathy.

CDR3 loop: CAISPIWTSGSGETQYF. The CDR3 nucleotides read TGTGCCATCAGCCCTATTTGGACTAGCGGGAGTGGAGAGACCCAGTACTTC. This chain links TRBV10-3 with TRBJ2-5, with 13 bases that match TRBD2. Germline V gene data show CDR1 as ENHRY and CDR2 as SYGVKD. The CDR3 is 17 residues long. The ends lost 6 bases at V and 4 bases at J; junction bases unmatched: 11.